The 28 T cell receptor beta chains below all came from one sample that was sequenced in a study of metastatic and nonmetastatic thyroid tumors. TCRdb reanalyzed the PCR reads with MiXCR. The sample includes about 16,000 clones, 20% to 30% of them seen just once. Patients had received no treatment of any kind before thyroid surgery. Sequencing was carried out using tumor tissue. The receptors derive from a male donor with papillary thyroid cancer or a benign thyroid nodule (not recorded which). Some clones in this sample may be carry-over from other donors' samples.

This clone was observed at least ten times. The chain employs TRBV20-1 and TRBJ2-2; unclear D gene. V was shortened by 7 bases and J by 0 bases, with 9 bases between the two germline ends. This CDR3 spans 13 amino acids. Germline CDR1 and CDR2: DFQATT and SNEGSKA (reference sequence). The CDR3 nucleotides are TGCAGTGTTCGTCAAGCGAACACCGGGGAGCTGTTTTTT. It is translated as CSVRQANTGELFF.

This clone was counted at least ten times. This rearrangement joins TRBV6-4 to TRBJ2-3; the match to TRBD2 covers 10 bases. V dropped 6 bases and J dropped 4; count of bases not matched to a gene: 4. Germline V CDR1 and CDR2: MRHNA, SNTAGT. The CDR3 sequence is 14 residues long. The CDR3 spells CASSPAGGADTQYF. The CDR3 nucleotides are TGTGCCAGCAGCCCAGCGGGAGGGGCAGATACGCAGTATTTT.

The sample holds many counts of this clone. V is TRBV27 and J is TRBJ1-2; D is ambiguous. The CDR3 runs to 16 residues. V lost 6 bases to trimming and J lost 2 bases, with 19 bases between them. The germline V gene has CDR1 MNHEY and CDR2 SMNVEV (reference sequence). CDR3: CASSSRRAGKNYGYTF. Here the CDR3 DNA reads TGTGCCAGCAGCTCCCGTCGCGCGGGGAAGAACTATGGCTACACCTTC.

This clone was observed many times. The chain combines TRBV11-2 with TRBJ2-3; no reliable D call. The CDR3 totals 12 residues. Trimming took off 1 base at V and 6 bases at J, with 5 bases between the two ends. Germline CDR1 and CDR2: SGHAT and FQNNGV. In DNA form, the CDR3 reads TGTGCCAGCAGCTTAGGTTACGATACGCAGTATTTT. It encodes CASSLGYDTQYF. The variable domain in full, with the rest retrieved from reference TRBV11-2 and TRBJ2-3, is EAGVAQSPRYKIIEKRQSVAFWCNPISGHATLYWYQQILGQGPKLLIQFQNNGVVDDSQLPKDRFSAERLKGVDSTLKIQPAKLEDSAVYLCASSLGYDTQYFGPGTRLTVL.

The table lists this clone with many counts. The chain employs TRBV5-6 and TRBJ2-3, with TRBD1 identical over 8 bases. Germline loops: CDR1 SGHDT, CDR2 YYEEEE. With V trimmed by 2 bases and J by 3 bases, 11 bases remained unmatched. The CDR3 consists of 17 residues. Written as DNA, the CDR3 is TGTGCCAGCAGCTTCAGCCAATCTACAGGGGGGACAGATACGCAGTATTTT. Protein sequence: CASSFSQSTGGTDTQYF. The full variable domain, completed using reference TRBV5-6 and TRBJ2-3, is DAGVTQSPTHLIKTRGQQVTLRCSPKSGHDTVSWYQQALGQGPQFIFQYYEEEERQRGNFPDRFSGHQFPNYSSELNVNALLLGDSALYLCASSFSQSTGGTDTQYFGPGTRLTVL.

The chain uses TRBV9 and TRBJ2-7, with 7 bases identical to TRBD2. V shed 0 bases, J shed 4 bases, and the junction held 10 bases outside the gene matches. The CDR3 is made up of 16 amino acids. The germline V gene encodes CDR1 SGDLS and CDR2 YYNGEE. The CDR3 sequence: CASSVGDSGRLYEQYF. CDR3 nucleotide sequence: TGTGCCAGCAGCGTAGGAGATAGCGGGCGATTATACGAGCAGTACTTC.

This clone was recorded many times. V is TRBV3-1 and J is TRBJ2-2, with TRBD1 identical over 9 bases. The CDR3 totals 17 residues. Trimming removed 2 bases from V and 9 bases from J; junction bases left unmatched: 13. From germline, CDR1 is LGHDT and CDR2 YNNKEL (reference sequence). In nucleotides, the CDR3 is TGTGCCAGCAGCCAACTAACTTCTTGGACAGGGGCCCGGGAGCTGTTTTTT. Translated, it gives CASSQLTSWTGARELFF. Supplemented by reference TRBV3-1 and TRBJ2-2, the full variable domain reads DTAVSQTPKYLVTQMGNDKSIKCEQNLGHDTMYWYKQDSKKFLKIMFSYNNKELIINETVPNRFSPKSPDKAHLNLHINSLELGDSAVYFCASSQLTSWTGARELFFGEGSRLTVL.

This clone has more than one count but fewer than ten. A single base separates this from a much larger clone, so it may be a read error. The rearrangement joins TRBV28 to TRBJ2-4; tentative D call: TRBD2 (5 bases). V lost 5 bases to trimming and J lost 7 bases, with 24 bases between them. Germline-derived CDR1 and CDR2 are MDHEN and SYDVKM. This CDR3 is built from 17 residues. CDR3 sequence: CASSMNISDGLKNIQYF. Here the CDR3 DNA reads TGTGCCAGCAGTATGAACATCTCGGACGGACTGAAGAACATTCAGTACTTC.

This clone was seen many times. The J gene is TRBJ1-2, the V gene TRBV28; D not certain. The germline V gene encodes CDR1 MDHEN and CDR2 SYDVKM. Between the trimmed V and J ends, which lost 3 bases and 8 bases, there was a span of 25 bases. The CDR3 loop spans 17 amino acids. The CDR3 bases are TGTGCCAGCAGTTTCGGGAGGGCAGGCTCACTAACGGGGGGCTACACCTTC. Residues: CASSFGRAGSLTGGYTF.

This clone occurred many times. The rearrangement uses TRBV7-9 and TRBJ2-7, with 10 bases that match TRBD1. V lost 2 bases and J lost 6; bases outside the gene matches: 4. The germline CDR1 and CDR2 sequences are SEHNR and FQNEAQ (reference sequence). This CDR3 contains 14 residues. The CDR3 sequence: CASSLRGQGPEQYF. CDR3 DNA sequence: TGTGCCAGCAGCTTACGGGGACAGGGGCCCGAGCAGTACTTC.

This clone has a count of ten or more. The genes are TRBV7-3 and TRBJ2-2, with TRBD2 matching over 10 bases. The germline gives CDR1 SGHTA, CDR2 FQGTGA. V lost 0 bases to trimming and J lost 3 bases; unmatched junction nucleotides: 13. The CDR3 has 20 amino acids. CDR3 bases: TGTGCCAGCAGCTTAACCCCGGGGGAGCGGGGGGGATCGGACACCGGGGAGCTGTTTTTT. This sequence encodes CASSLTPGERGGSDTGELFF.

The gene calls are TRBV6-1 and TRBJ1-1; a weak D match, TRBD1 (6 bases). The germline V and J ends were trimmed by 7 bases and 2 bases, with 11 bases remaining between them. In germline, CDR1 is MNHNS, CDR2 SASEGT. The CDR3 is 13 residues long. The CDR3 DNA follows: TGTGCCAGCACAGACAGGACCAACACTGAAGCTTTCTTT. It specifies CASTDRTNTEAFF.

This clone was recorded many times. This chain links TRBV14 with TRBJ1-5; 7 bases agree with TRBD1. Germline CDR1 SGHDN, CDR2 FVKESK. The junction had 20 bases not matched to a gene; V was cut back by 6 bases and J by 0 bases. This CDR3 has 20 amino acids. CDR3 amino acids: CASSQTDRVFVGYSNQPQHF. CDR3 bases: TGTGCCAGCAGTCAAACCGACAGGGTGTTCGTGGGCTATAGCAATCAGCCCCAGCATTTT.

The chain is built from TRBV29-1 and TRBJ1-2; tentatively, D is TRBD1 (5 bases). Looked up from germline, CDR1 is SQVTM and CDR2 is ANQGSEA. V lost 7 bases to trimming and J lost 8 bases, with 14 bases between them. The CDR3 consists of 11 residues. This CDR3 reads CSAREATGYTF. CDR3 bases: TGCAGCGCCAGGGAGGCTACCGGCTACACCTTC.

This clone occurred many times. The V call is TRBV7-3, the J call TRBJ2-1; D ambiguous. CDR1 is SGHTA, CDR2 FQGTGA, per germline. This CDR3 region has 13 residues. Trimming removed 2 bases at V and 5 bases at J, with 7 bases between. Written as DNA, the CDR3 is TGTGCCAGCAGCTTATCGGCCAACAATGAGCAGTTCTTC. Amino acid sequence: CASSLSANNEQFF.

This clone showed up many times. This chain uses TRBV3-1 with TRBJ2-2; 7 nucleotides align to TRBD1. The germline gives CDR1 LGHDT, CDR2 YNNKEL (reference sequence). CDR3 length: 11 amino acids. The V and J ends lost 9 bases and 6 bases, in that order; junction bases with no gene match: 1. The CDR3 coding sequence is TGTGCCAGTGGGACAGCCGGGGAGCTGTTTTTT. This codes for CASGTAGELFF. The complete variable domain, with remaining parts taken from reference TRBV3-1 and TRBJ2-2, reads DTAVSQTPKYLVTQMGNDKSIKCEQNLGHDTMYWYKQDSKKFLKIMFSYNNKELIINETVPNRFSPKSPDKAHLNLHINSLELGDSAVYFCASGTAGELFFGEGSRLTVL.

This clone appeared a few times. Here the CDR3 DNA reads TGTGCCAGCAGTTACTCGAGTACTCCAGGTGTAGGGCAGTTCTTC. Protein product: CASSYSSTPGVGQFF. The rearrangement links TRBV6-5 to TRBJ2-1; D is uncertain. Germline CDR1 and CDR2: MNHEY and SVGAGI. This CDR3 has 15 amino acids. V lost 0 bases and J lost 12, with 18 bases in between.

V gene TRBV20-1 combines with J gene TRBJ1-1; D not resolved. From germline, CDR1 is DFQATT and CDR2 SNEGSKA (reference sequence). The germline V and J ends were trimmed by 0 bases and 2 bases, with 10 bases remaining between them. CDR3 size: 14 residues. The CDR3 region is CSAREGRANTEAFF. The CDR3 DNA reads TGCAGTGCTAGAGAGGGCCGAGCAAACACTGAAGCTTTCTTT.

The chain is built from TRBV5-1 and TRBJ2-1, with D perhaps TRBD1 (6 bases). CDR3 length: 15 amino acids. The germline V gene encodes CDR1 SGHRS and CDR2 YFSETQ. Trimming removed 1 base at V and 6 bases at J, with 14 bases between. This chain's CDR3 is CASSLLTGFVNEQFF. For the CDR3, the DNA is TGCGCCAGCAGCTTGTTAACAGGGTTTGTCAATGAGCAGTTCTTC.

In this sample, this clone turned up a few times. At one end the junction does not follow the germline gene, possibly because of a read error. V and J are TRBV20-1 and TRBJ2-1; unclear D gene. Germline CDR1 is DFQATT and CDR2 is SNEGSKA (reference sequence). This CDR3 has 14 residues. The CDR3 region is CSSRDWKSWNEQFF. The CDR3 DNA reads as TGCAGTTCTAGAGATTGGAAGTCTTGGAATGAGCAGTTCTTC.

There are many counts of this clone. V and J are TRBV19 and TRBJ2-7, with D maybe TRBD1 (6 bases). Between the trimmed V and J ends, which lost 5 bases and 4 bases, there was a span of 12 bases. Germline V gives CDR1 LNHDA, CDR2 SQIVND (reference sequence). The CDR3 consists of 13 residues. Here the CDR3 DNA reads TGTGCCAGTAGTCCCGGGACAAAATACGAGCAGTACTTC. It codes for CASSPGTKYEQYF.

With respect to this clone: Compared with germline, one end of the junction differs, possibly owing to a read error. The chain links TRBV14 to TRBJ2-1; the match to TRBD2 covers 9 bases. The CDR3 loop spans 17 amino acids. From germline, CDR1 is SGHDN and CDR2 FVKESK. The CDR3 spells CVSSHSKRTSEPNEQFF. The CDR3 DNA is TGTGTCAGCAGCCACAGCAAAAGGACTAGCGAACCCAATGAGCAGTTCTTC.

This clone is categorized as medium-sized (0.01 to 0.1%). The same CDR3 is also encoded by other DNA sequences in this sample. The J gene is TRBJ2-1, the V gene TRBV28; no firm D call. Trimming removed 7 bases from V and 7 bases from J, with 11 bases in between. Germline V gene sequence: CDR1 MDHEN, CDR2 SYDVKM. This CDR3 spans 12 amino acids. The CDR3 nucleotides read TGTGCCAGCACCGGCAGGTGGAATGAGCAGTTCTTC. Encoded protein: CASTGRWNEQFF.

This clone has ten or more counts. The chain combines TRBV19 with TRBJ1-1; 7 bases agree with TRBD1. The CDR3 sequence is 16 residues long. Losses at the gene ends were 6 bases for V and 2 bases for J; bases not matched to a gene: 12. CDR1 is LNHDA and CDR2 is SQIVND in the germline V gene (reference sequence). The DNA of the CDR3 is TGTGCCAGTAGGGAAGAGCAACAGGGGACAAACACTGAAGCTTTCTTT. Its protein product is CASREEQQGTNTEAFF. The whole variable domain, remainder taken from reference TRBV19 and TRBJ1-1, is DGGITQSPKYLFRKEGQNVTLSCEQNLNHDAMYWYRQDPGQGLRLIYYSQIVNDFQKGDIAEGYSVSREKKESFPLTVTSAQKNPTAFYLCASREEQQGTNTEAFFGQGTRLTVV.

In this sample, this clone turned up many times. The chain recombines TRBV10-2 with TRBJ2-7; the match to TRBD1 covers 8 bases. Unmatched junction bases numbered 4, after V lost 7 bases and J lost 2 bases. The length of the CDR3 is 13 residues. CDR1 is WSHSY and CDR2 is SAAADI in the germline V gene. The CDR3 DNA is TGCGCCAGCACGGGACAGGAACCCTACGAGCAGTACTTC. Protein sequence: CASTGQEPYEQYF.

In this sample, this clone turned up a few times. J is TRBJ2-7 and V is TRBV20-1, with TRBD2 matching over 8 bases. The germline CDR1 and CDR2 sequences are DFQATT and SNEGSKA (reference sequence). Trimming at V came to 3 bases and at J to 6 bases, leaving 7 bases not matched to a gene. The CDR3 is 13 residues long. CDR3 amino acids: CSASGRAVTEQYF. Written as DNA, the CDR3 is TGCAGTGCTAGCGGGAGGGCCGTAACCGAGCAGTACTTC.

The chain links TRBV28 to TRBJ2-6; D remains ambiguous. CDR1 MDHEN and CDR2 SYDVKM come from the germline V gene. This CDR3 has 15 residues. With 8 bases removed from V and 4 bases from J, the gap between germline ends came to 15 bases. This CDR3 reads CASAPAALGANVLTF. CDR3 in DNA: TGTGCCAGCGCCCCCGCAGCGTTAGGGGCCAACGTCCTGACTTTC.

The table lists this clone with many counts. This sequence joins TRBV5-6 and TRBJ2-7; D perhaps matches TRBD2 (6 bases). The CDR3 has 16 amino acids. CDR1 and CDR2 (germline): SGHDT, YYEEEE. V dropped 4 bases and J dropped 4 bases, with 21 bases sitting between them. Here the CDR3 DNA reads TGTGCCAGCAGCCCTTGGCTTCGGGGGATTTTTTACGAGCAGTACTTC. Protein: CASSPWLRGIFYEQYF.